This T cell receptor beta chain was sequenced in a study of regulatory T cells in long-lasting Graves disease. Time point described: persistent/refractory GD, antithyroid drugs over 5 years with positive TRAb. Making the TCR library involved RNA that had been extracted from PBMCs. The TCR beta library used iRepertoire HTBI primers with Arm-PCR amplification of CDR3. As originally analysed: The identification of approximately 62 TRBV and 14 to 15 TRBJ segments was made across samples. TCRdb reprocessed the multiplex PCR reads with MiXCR, giving one entry per CDR3 protein. The V and J calls reflect TCRdb's pipeline rather than the authors' work. The table includes more than 350,000 distinct CDR3 sequences, 21% detected once. There are 16 residues in the CDR3. J gave up 4 bases and V 3 bases, and 9 bases lay outside the gene matches. The germline CDR1 and CDR2 sequences are SGDLS and YYNGEE.

The chain has TRBV9 and TRBJ1-4, with TRBD1 matching 7 bases. The input for sequencing was peripheral blood mononuclear cells (PBMCs), taken when the disease was refractory, from a patient treated with antithyroid drugs. The receptor was isolated from a female donor with Graves disease. The CDR3 DNA follows: TGTGCCAGCAGCGCTGGACAGGTTATTGGTAATGAAAAACTGTTTTTT. Amino acid sequence: CASSAGQVIGNEKLFF.